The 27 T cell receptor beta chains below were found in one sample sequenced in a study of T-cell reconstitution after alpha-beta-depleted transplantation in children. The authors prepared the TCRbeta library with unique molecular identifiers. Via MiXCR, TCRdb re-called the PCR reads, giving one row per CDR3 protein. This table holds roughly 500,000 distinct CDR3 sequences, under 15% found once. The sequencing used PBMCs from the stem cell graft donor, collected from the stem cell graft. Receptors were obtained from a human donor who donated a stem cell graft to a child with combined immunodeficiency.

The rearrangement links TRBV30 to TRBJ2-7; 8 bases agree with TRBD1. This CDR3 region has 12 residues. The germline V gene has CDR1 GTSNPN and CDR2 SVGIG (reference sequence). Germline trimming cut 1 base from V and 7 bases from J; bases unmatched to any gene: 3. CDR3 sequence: CAWSGGQGEQYF. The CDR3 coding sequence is TGTGCCTGGAGTGGAGGACAGGGTGAGCAGTACTTC.

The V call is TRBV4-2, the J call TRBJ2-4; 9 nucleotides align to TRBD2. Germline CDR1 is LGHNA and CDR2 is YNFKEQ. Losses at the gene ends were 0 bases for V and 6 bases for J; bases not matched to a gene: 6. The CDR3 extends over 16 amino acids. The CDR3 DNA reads TGTGCCAGCAGCCAAGAACTAGCGGGCGTGGGAAACATTCAGTACTTC. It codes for CASSQELAGVGNIQYF.

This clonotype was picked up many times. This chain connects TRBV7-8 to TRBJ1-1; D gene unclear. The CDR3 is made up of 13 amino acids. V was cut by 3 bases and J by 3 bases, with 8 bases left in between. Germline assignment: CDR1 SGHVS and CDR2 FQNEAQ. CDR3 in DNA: TGTGCCAGCAGCTTCAGCGAGTACACTGAAGCTTTCTTT. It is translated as CASSFSEYTEAFF.

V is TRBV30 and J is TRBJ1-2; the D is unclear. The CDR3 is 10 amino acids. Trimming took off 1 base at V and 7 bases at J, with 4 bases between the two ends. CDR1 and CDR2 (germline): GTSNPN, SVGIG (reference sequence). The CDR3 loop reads CAWSEVGYTF. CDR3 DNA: TGTGCCTGGAGTGAGGTTGGCTACACCTTC.

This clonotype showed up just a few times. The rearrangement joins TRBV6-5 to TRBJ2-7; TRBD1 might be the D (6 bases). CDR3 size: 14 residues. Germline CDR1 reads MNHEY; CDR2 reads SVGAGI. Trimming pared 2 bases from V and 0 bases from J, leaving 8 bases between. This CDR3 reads CASSYRDISYEQYF. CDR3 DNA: TGTGCCAGCAGTTACCGGGACATCTCCTACGAGCAGTACTTC.

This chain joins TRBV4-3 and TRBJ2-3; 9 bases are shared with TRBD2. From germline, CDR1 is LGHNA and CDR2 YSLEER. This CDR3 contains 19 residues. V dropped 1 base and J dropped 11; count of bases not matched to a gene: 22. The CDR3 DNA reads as TGCGCCAGCAGCCAAGTGTTGGGCGGGAGGGCCTTTCGGGCTGCGGGGCAGTATTTT. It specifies CASSQVLGGRAFRAAGQYF.

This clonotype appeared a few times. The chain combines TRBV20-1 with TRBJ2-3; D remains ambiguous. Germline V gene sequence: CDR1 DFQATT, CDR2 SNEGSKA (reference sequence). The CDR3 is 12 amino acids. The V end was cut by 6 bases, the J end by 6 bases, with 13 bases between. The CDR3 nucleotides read TGCAGTGCCCCAGATCTTGAGGATACGCAGTATTTT. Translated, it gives CSAPDLEDTQYF.

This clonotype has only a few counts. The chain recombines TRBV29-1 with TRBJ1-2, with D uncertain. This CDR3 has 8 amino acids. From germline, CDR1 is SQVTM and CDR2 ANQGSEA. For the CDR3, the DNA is TGCACCTGCCGTGGCTACACCTTC. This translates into CTCRGYTF.

The CDR3 here is CASSSTPGGQWAGELFF. Here the CDR3 DNA reads TGCGCCAGCAGTTCCACTCCTGGAGGCCAATGGGCCGGGGAGCTGTTTTTT. The rearrangement links TRBV4-3 to TRBJ2-2, with D maybe TRBD2 (5 bases). The CDR3 spans 17 residues. Deletions cut 6 bases from V and 6 bases from J, with 23 bases between. From germline, CDR1 is LGHNA and CDR2 YSLEER.

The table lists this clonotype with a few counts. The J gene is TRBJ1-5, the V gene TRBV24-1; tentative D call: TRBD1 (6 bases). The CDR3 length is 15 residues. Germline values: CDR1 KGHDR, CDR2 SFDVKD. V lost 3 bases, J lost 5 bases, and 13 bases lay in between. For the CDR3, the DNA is TGTGCCACCAGTGATAAACAGGGATGGGATCAGCCCCAGCATTTT. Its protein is CATSDKQGWDQPQHF.

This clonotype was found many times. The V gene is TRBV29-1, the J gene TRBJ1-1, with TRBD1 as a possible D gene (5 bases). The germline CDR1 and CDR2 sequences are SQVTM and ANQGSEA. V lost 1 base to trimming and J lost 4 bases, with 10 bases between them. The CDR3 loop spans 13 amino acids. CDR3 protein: CSVEGGKSTEAFF. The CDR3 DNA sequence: TGCAGCGTTGAAGGGGGCAAGAGCACTGAAGCTTTCTTT.

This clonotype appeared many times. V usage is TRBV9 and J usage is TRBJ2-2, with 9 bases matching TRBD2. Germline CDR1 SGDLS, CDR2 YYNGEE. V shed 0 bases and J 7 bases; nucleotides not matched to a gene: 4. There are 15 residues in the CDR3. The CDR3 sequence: CASSVGAGGDGELFF. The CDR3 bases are TGTGCCAGCAGCGTAGGAGCGGGAGGTGACGGGGAGCTGTTTTTT.

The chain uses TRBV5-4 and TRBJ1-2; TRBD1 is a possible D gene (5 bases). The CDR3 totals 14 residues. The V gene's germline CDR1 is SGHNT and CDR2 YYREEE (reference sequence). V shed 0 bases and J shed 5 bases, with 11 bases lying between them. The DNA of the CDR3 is TGTGCCAGCAGCTTGGTGCAGGGACGATATGGCTACACCTTC. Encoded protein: CASSLVQGRYGYTF.

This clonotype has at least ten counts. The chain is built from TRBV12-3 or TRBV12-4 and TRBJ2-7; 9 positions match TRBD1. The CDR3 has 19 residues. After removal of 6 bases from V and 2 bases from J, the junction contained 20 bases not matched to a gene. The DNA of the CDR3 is TGTGCCAGCAGCCCTCCGGGACAGGGATTTGGTAAACCTCCCTACGAGCAGTACTTC. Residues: CASSPPGQGFGKPPYEQYF.

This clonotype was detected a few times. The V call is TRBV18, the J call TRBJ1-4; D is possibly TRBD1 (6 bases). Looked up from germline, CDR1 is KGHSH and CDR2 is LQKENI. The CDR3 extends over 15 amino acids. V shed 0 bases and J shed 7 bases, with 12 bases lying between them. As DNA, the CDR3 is TGTGCCAGCTCACCACCGGGGGGGCTCAGTGAAAAACTGTTTTTT. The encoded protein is CASSPPGGLSEKLFF.

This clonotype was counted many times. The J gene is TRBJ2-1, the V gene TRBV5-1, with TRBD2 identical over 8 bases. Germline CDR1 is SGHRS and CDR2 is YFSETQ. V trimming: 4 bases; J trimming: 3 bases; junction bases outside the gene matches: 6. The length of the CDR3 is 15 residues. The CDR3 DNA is TGCGCCAGCAGCGCACCCGGGACTAGCTACAATGAGCAGTTCTTC. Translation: CASSAPGTSYNEQFF.

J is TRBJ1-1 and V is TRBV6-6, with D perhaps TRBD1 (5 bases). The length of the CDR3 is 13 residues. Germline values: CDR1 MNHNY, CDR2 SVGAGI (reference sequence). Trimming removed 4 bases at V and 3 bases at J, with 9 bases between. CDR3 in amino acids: CASSSTADTEAFF. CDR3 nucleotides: TGTGCCAGCAGTTCGACAGCGGACACTGAAGCTTTCTTT.

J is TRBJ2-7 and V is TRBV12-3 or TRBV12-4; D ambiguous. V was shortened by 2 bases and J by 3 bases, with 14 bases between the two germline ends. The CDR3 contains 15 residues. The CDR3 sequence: CASSLSACPGYEQYF. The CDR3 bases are TGTGCCAGCAGTTTAAGTGCGTGCCCCGGCTACGAGCAGTACTTC.

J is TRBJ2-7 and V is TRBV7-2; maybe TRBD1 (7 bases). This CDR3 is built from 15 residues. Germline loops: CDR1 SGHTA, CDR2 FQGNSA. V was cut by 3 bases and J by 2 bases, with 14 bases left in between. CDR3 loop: CASSFRRGRTYEQYF. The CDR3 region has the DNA TGTGCCAGCAGCTTTAGGAGGGGGCGGACCTACGAGCAGTACTTC.

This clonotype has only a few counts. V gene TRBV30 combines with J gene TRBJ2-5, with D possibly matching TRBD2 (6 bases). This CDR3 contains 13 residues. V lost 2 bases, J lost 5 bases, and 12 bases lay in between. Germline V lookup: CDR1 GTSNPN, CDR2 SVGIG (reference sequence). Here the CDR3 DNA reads TGTGCCTGGAGTCGCGCTGGAGGGGAGACCCAGTACTTC. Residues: CAWSRAGGETQYF.

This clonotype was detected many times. DNA of the CDR3: TGTGCCATCAGTGACAGGGGGCAAGAAGAGACCCAGTACTTC. This gives the protein CAISDRGQEETQYF. This sequence joins TRBV10-3 and TRBJ2-5, with TRBD1 identical over 8 bases. Losses at the gene ends were 3 bases for V and 3 bases for J; bases not matched to a gene: 3. The CDR3 sequence is 14 residues long. CDR1 ENHRY and CDR2 SYGVKD come from the germline V gene.

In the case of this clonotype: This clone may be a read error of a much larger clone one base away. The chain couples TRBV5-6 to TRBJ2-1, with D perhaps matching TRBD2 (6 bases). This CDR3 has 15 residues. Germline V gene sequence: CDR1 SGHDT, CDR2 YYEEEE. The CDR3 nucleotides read TGTGCCGGAGGGCGGGGTACCTCTCGTAACAATGAGGAGTTCTTC. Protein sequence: CAGGRGTSRNNEEFF. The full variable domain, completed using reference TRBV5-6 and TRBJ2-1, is DAGVTQSPTHLIKTRGQQVTLRCSPKSGHDTVSWYQQALGQGPQFIFQYYEEEERQRGNFPDRFSGHQFPNYSSELNVNALLLGDSALYLCAGGRGTSRNNEEFFGPGTRLTVL.

The CDR3 DNA reads as TGTGCCAGCAGCTTAGGGGTGGCACAGTACTTC. Residues: CASSLGVAQYF. This chain uses TRBV6-2 or TRBV6-3 with TRBJ2-5; perhaps TRBD1 as D (5 bases). CDR1 MNHEY and CDR2 SVGEGT come from the germline V gene. CDR3 length: 11 residues. Between the trimmed V and J ends, which lost 6 bases and 11 bases, there was a span of 13 bases.

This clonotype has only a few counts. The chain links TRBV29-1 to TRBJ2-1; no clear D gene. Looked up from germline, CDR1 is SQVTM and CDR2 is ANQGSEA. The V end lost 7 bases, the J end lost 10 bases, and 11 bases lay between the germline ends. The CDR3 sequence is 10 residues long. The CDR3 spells CSGRLEEQFF. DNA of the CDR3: TGCAGCGGCCGACTGGAGGAGCAGTTCTTC.

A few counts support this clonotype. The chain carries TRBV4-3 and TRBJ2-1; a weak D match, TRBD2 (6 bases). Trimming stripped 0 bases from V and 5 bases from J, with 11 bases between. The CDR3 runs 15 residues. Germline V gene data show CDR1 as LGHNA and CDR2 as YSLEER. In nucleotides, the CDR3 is TGCGCCAGCAGCCAAGAGGGACTGGAGGACAATGAGCAGTTCTTC. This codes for CASSQEGLEDNEQFF.

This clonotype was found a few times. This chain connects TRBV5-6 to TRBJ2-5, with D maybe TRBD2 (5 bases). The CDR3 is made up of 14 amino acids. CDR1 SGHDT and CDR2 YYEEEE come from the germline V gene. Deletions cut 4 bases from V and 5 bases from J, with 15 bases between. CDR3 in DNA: TGTGCCAGCAGCCCAACCGGGATATCGGAGACCCAGTACTTC. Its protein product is CASSPTGISETQYF.

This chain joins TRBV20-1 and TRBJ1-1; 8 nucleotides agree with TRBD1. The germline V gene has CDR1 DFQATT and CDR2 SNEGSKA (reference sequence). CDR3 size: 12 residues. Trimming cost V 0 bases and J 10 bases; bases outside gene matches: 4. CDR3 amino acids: CSAREGRGRAFF. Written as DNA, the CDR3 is TGCAGTGCTAGAGAGGGCAGGGGGCGAGCTTTCTTT.